These 17 T cell receptor beta chains share one sample of origin, sequenced in a study of blood T cell repertoires in COVID-19. Sequencing used immunoSEQ multiplex PCR; TCRdb keeps in-frame clones, though not all of them. Among 180,000 or so clones listed, around 80% were seen once. The sequencing input was peripheral blood. The receptors derive from a man aged 50 or older who had recovered from COVID-19.

The chain employs TRBV5-6 and TRBJ1-5; D not resolved. This CDR3 spans 17 amino acids. The V and J ends lost 1 base and 1 base respectively, with 15 bases between them. Germline V gene data show CDR1 as SGHDT and CDR2 as YYEEEE. CDR3 sequence reads: CASSLLTSDRSNQPQHF. In nucleotides, the CDR3 is TGTGCCAGCAGCTTGTTGACCAGCGATCGGAGCAATCAGCCCCAGCATTTT.

A single count supports this clone. The chain links TRBV9 to TRBJ2-7; 7 nucleotides line up with TRBD2. The germline CDR1 and CDR2 sequences are SGDLS and YYNGEE. The CDR3 has 14 amino acids. V was clipped by 2 bases and J by 7 bases; unmatched bases: 9. CDR3 sequence (DNA): TGTGCCAGCAGCGTTGGCCTAGCGGACTTGGAGCAGTACTTC. Encoded protein: CASSVGLADLEQYF.

The V gene is TRBV14, the J gene TRBJ2-7; TRBD2 aligns across 8 bases. This CDR3 spans 15 amino acids. The V and J ends lost 3 bases and 1 base, in that order; junction bases with no gene match: 5. Per the germline V gene, CDR1 is SGHDN and CDR2 is FVKESK. In DNA form, the CDR3 reads TGTGCCAGCAGCCACCGTCCTAGCGGGTCCTACGAGCAGTACTTC. It translates to CASSHRPSGSYEQYF.

The chain joins TRBV5-1 to TRBJ2-5; D is possibly TRBD1 (6 bases). This CDR3 spans 15 amino acids. V was clipped by 0 bases and J by 2 bases, with 11 bases between them. Germline loops: CDR1 SGHRS, CDR2 YFSETQ. The CDR3 coding sequence is TGCGCCAGCAGCTTGGAAGGACAGCTGCAAGAGACCCAGTACTTC. Translating it yields CASSLEGQLQETQYF.

V usage is TRBV5-6 and J usage is TRBJ2-7; 11 positions agree with TRBD1. The CDR3 spans 17 residues. Per the germline V gene, CDR1 is SGHDT and CDR2 is YYEEEE. V lost 2 bases and J lost 1; bases outside the gene matches: 8. The CDR3 region is CASSFGQGAFDSYEQYF. CDR3 in DNA: TGTGCCAGCAGCTTCGGACAGGGGGCTTTTGATTCCTACGAGCAGTACTTC. The full variable domain, in which reference TRBV5-6 and TRBJ2-7 provide the parts outside the CDR3, is DAGVTQSPTHLIKTRGQQVTLRCSPKSGHDTVSWYQQALGQGPQFIFQYYEEEERQRGNFPDRFSGHQFPNYSSELNVNALLLGDSALYLCASSFGQGAFDSYEQYFGPGTRLTVT.

This clone has just a few counts. The genes are TRBV11-2 and TRBJ2-7, with 9 bases lining up with TRBD2. The CDR3 consists of 15 residues. CDR1 is SGHAT and CDR2 is FQNNGV in the germline V gene. V lost 1 base and J lost 2; bases outside the gene matches: 3. The CDR3 region has the DNA TGTGCCAGCAGCTTAGTCGCGGGAGGGCCCTACGAGCAGTACTTC. Its translation is CASSLVAGGPYEQYF. The variable domain in full, with the rest retrieved from reference TRBV11-2 and TRBJ2-7, is EAGVAQSPRYKIIEKRQSVAFWCNPISGHATLYWYQQILGQGPKLLIQFQNNGVVDDSQLPKDRFSAERLKGVDSTLKIQPAKLEDSAVYLCASSLVAGGPYEQYFGPGTRLTVT.

The chain joins TRBV5-1 to TRBJ1-2; D unclear. Germline lookup yields CDR1 SGHRS and CDR2 YFSETQ. The CDR3 consists of 15 residues. V was shortened by 0 bases and J by 4 bases, with 13 bases between the two germline ends. DNA of the CDR3: TGCGCCAGCAGCTTGGGTGTAACACAAAGCTATGGCTACACCTTC. This gives the protein CASSLGVTQSYGYTF.

This chain joins TRBV6-2 or TRBV6-3 and TRBJ2-1; 7 bases align to TRBD2. Trimming at V came to 1 base and at J to 1 base, leaving 7 bases not matched to a gene. This CDR3 is 17 amino acids long. The germline V gene has CDR1 MNHEY and CDR2 SVGEGT. The CDR3 coding sequence is TGTGCCAGCAGTTACTTATGGCTAGCGGAATCCTACAATGAGCAGTTCTTC. Translation gives CASSYLWLAESYNEQFF.

The CDR3 nucleotides are TGTGCCAGCAGCCAATCTAGGGGAGGCAAAAACATTCAGTACTTC. This encodes CASSQSRGGKNIQYF. V and J are TRBV16 and TRBJ2-4; tentative D call: TRBD2 (6 bases). The length of the CDR3 is 15 residues. Germline V gene data show CDR1 as KGHSY and CDR2 as FQNENV. V was clipped by 0 bases and J by 3 bases, with 9 bases between them.

The chain joins TRBV30 to TRBJ1-3, with D hard to call. Trimming removed 2 bases from V and 3 bases from J, with 11 bases in between. The germline V gene has CDR1 GTSNPN and CDR2 SVGIG (reference sequence). This CDR3 spans 14 amino acids. The DNA for the CDR3 is TGTGCCTGGAGTTGGATTAACAGTGGAAACACCATATATTTT. Translated: CAWSWINSGNTIYF.

This rearrangement joins TRBV20-1 to TRBJ1-3, with D tentatively TRBD1 (6 bases). Germline-derived CDR1 and CDR2 are DFQATT and SNEGSKA (reference sequence). Trimming cost V 3 bases and J 0 bases, with 21 bases left between them. The CDR3 consists of 18 residues. CDR3 residues: CSASNVFRGVSSGNTIYF. The CDR3 region has the DNA TGCAGTGCTAGTAACGTTTTCAGGGGAGTTTCCTCTGGAAACACCATATATTTT.

The chain is built from TRBV5-1 and TRBJ2-3, with D possibly TRBD1 on 7 matching bases. V lost 0 bases, J lost 4 bases, and 12 bases lay in between. The length of the CDR3 is 15 residues. The V gene's germline CDR1 is SGHRS and CDR2 YFSETQ. The CDR3 sequence is CASSLVGGGADTQYF. CDR3 in DNA: TGCGCCAGCAGCTTGGTAGGAGGGGGCGCAGATACGCAGTATTTT.

The chain couples TRBV11-2 to TRBJ2-2; D is possibly TRBD1 (6 bases). Germline CDR1 is SGHAT and CDR2 is FQNNGV. Trimming pared 1 base from V and 6 bases from J, leaving 12 bases between. The CDR3 is 15 amino acids. The CDR3 region is CASSLATGPPGELFF. CDR3 nucleotides: TGTGCCAGCAGCTTAGCAACAGGGCCCCCCGGGGAGCTGTTTTTT.

CDR3 region: CASSAFTSGGGYNEQFF. CDR3 bases: TGTGCCAGCAGTGCGTTCACTTCGGGGGGAGGGTACAATGAGCAGTTCTTC. V gene TRBV25-1 combines with J gene TRBJ2-1, with 7 bases matching TRBD2. J lost 4 bases, V lost 4 bases, and 13 bases had no gene match. The CDR3 is 17 amino acids. CDR1 is MGHDK, CDR2 SYGVNS, per germline.

CDR3 DNA: TGCGCCAGCAGCCCCCCGGCAGATACGCAGTATTTT. Translated, it gives CASSPPADTQYF. V is TRBV5-1 and J is TRBJ2-3; D gene uncertain. The CDR3 contains 12 residues. Per germline, CDR1 SGHRS and CDR2 YFSETQ. Trimming shortened V by 4 bases and J by 4 bases, and 7 bases separated the two germline ends.

The rearrangement links TRBV11-2 to TRBJ2-7, with D perhaps TRBD1 (6 bases). Germline loops: CDR1 SGHAT, CDR2 FQNNGV. The CDR3 spans 14 residues. V was trimmed by 5 bases and J by 3 bases, leaving 14 bases between them. The CDR3 coding sequence is TGTGCCAGCAGCGACCGGGACAAGAACTACGAGCAGTACTTC. This gives the protein CASSDRDKNYEQYF. Supplemented by reference TRBV11-2 and TRBJ2-7, the full variable domain reads EAGVAQSPRYKIIEKRQSVAFWCNPISGHATLYWYQQILGQGPKLLIQFQNNGVVDDSQLPKDRFSAERLKGVDSTLKIQPAKLEDSAVYLCASSDRDKNYEQYFGPGTRLTVT.

This sequence joins TRBV10-2 and TRBJ2-7; 7 positions match TRBD2. CDR3 length equals 14 residues. Germline trimming cut 8 bases from V and 5 bases from J; bases unmatched to any gene: 12. Germline V gene sequence: CDR1 WSHSY, CDR2 SAAADI. CDR3 coding DNA: TGCGCCAGCTCCCTTTTTGCGGGAGTGGACGAGCAGTACTTC. Amino acids: CASSLFAGVDEQYF.